This TCR beta chain was sequenced during a study of T cell repertoires in cytomegalovirus infection. Study information: Use of recently identified HLA-C-restricted and well-studied HLA-B-restricted CMV epitopes was part of the study. TCR beta signatures that were public indicated CMV infection and matching HLA type. Notes on the study in general: Pooled public TCR beta family frequency picked out CMV carriers with the relevant HLA. Across the ex vivo response, the dominant clonotypes were HLA-C-restricted CMV-specific TCR beta clonotypes.

In this sample, this clonotype turned up a few times. What it binds is unknown. The CDR3 has 16 amino acids. CDR1 SGHDT and CDR2 YYEEEE come from the germline V gene. The trim removed 1 base at V and 3 bases at J, leaving 10 bases unmatched. Using its own MiXCR run on the reads, TCRdb lists one record per CDR3 protein. Among about 900,000 distinct CDR3 sequences, approximately 31% were seen once, and the ten largest hold 13%. This specimen consisted of cultured CD8+ T cells from PBMCs, obtained from culture after CMV antigen stimulation. This clonotype was obtained from a human donor in good health (CMV status not recorded). Some clones in this sample may be carry-over from other donors' samples. V is TRBV5-6 and J is TRBJ2-7; 7 nucleotides align to TRBD2. The CDR3 DNA sequence: TGTGCCAGCAGCTTGCATCAGGGACTAAGTTTCTACGAGCAGTACTTC. Its protein is CASSLHQGLSFYEQYF.